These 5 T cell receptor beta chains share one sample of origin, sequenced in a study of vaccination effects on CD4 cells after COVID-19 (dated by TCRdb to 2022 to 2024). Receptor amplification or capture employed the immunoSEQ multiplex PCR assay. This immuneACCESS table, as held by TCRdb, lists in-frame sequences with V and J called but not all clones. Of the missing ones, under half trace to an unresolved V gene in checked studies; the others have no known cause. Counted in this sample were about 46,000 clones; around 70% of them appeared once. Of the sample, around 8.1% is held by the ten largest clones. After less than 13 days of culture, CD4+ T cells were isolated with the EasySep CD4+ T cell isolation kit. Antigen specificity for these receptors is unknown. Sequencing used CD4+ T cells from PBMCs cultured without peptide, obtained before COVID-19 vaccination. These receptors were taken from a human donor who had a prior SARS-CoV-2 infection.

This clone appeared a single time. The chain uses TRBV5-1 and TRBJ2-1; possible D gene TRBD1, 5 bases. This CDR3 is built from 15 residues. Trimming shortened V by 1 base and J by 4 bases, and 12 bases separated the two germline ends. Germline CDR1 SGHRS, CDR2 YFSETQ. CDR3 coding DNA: TGCGCCAGCAGCTTGTCAGGGTTAAGTTACAATGAGCAGTTCTTC. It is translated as CASSLSGLSYNEQFF.

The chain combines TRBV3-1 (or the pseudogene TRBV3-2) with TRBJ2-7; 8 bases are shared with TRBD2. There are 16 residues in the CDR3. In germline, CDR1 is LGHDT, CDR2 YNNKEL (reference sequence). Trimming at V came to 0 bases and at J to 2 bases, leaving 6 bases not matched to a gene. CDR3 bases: TGTGCCAGCAGCCAAGAATTGGCGGGAGGAGCCTACGAGCAGTACTTC. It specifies CASSQELAGGAYEQYF.

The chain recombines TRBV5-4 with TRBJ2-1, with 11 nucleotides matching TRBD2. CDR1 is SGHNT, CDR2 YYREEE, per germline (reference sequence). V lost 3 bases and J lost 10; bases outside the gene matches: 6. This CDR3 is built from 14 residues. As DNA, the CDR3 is TGTGCCAGCAGCTATAGCGGGGGGGCGAAAGAGCAGTTCTTC. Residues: CASSYSGGAKEQFF.

CDR3 coding DNA: TGCAGTGCTAGTCCCGGGGGCATCACCTACGAGCAGTACTTC. Protein sequence: CSASPGGITYEQYF. V usage is TRBV20-1 and J usage is TRBJ2-7; TRBD1 or TRBD2 may be the D gene (6 bases each). Germline-derived CDR1 and CDR2 are DFQATT and SNEGSKA (reference sequence). This CDR3 has 14 residues. V shed 3 bases and J shed 2 bases, with 14 bases lying between them.

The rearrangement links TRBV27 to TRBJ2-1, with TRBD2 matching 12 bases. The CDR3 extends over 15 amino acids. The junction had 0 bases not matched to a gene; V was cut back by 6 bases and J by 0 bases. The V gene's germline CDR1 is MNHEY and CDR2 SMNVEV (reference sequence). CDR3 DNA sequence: TGTGCCAGCAGGACTAGCGGGAGCTCCTACAATGAGCAGTTCTTC. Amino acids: CASRTSGSSYNEQFF.